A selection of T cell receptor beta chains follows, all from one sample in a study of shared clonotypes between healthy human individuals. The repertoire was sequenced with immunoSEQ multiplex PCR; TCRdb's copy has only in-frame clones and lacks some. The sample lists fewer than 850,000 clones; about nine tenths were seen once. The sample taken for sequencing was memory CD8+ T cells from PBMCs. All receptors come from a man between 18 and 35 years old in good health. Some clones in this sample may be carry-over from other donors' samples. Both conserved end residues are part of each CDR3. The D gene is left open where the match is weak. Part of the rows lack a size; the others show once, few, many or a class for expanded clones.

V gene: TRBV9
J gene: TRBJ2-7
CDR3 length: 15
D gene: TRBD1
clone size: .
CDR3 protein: CASSVYWTGAYEQYF
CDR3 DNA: TGTGCCAGCAGCGTATACTGGACAGGGGCCTACGAGCAGTACTTC

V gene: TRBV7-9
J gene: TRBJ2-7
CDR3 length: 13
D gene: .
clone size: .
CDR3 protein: CASSFGVSYEQYF
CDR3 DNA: TGTGCCAGCAGCTTTGGGGTTTCTTACGAGCAGTACTTC

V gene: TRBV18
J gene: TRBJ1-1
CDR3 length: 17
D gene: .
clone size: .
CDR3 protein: CASSPPRGYPRDTEAFF
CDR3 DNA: TGTGCCAGCTCTCCTCCCCGTGGGTACCCCAGGGACACTGAAGCTTTCTTT

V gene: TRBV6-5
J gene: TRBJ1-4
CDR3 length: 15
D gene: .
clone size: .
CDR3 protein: CASSLTRQFNEKLFF
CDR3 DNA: TGTGCCAGCAGCCTGACACGACAGTTTAATGAAAAACTGTTTTTT

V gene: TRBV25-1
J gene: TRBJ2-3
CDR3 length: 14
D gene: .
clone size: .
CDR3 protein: CASTNYETSDTQYF
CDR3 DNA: TGTGCCAGCACCAATTATGAGACTTCAGATACGCAGTATTTT

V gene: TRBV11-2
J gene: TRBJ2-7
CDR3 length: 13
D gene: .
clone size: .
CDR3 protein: CASSFWGELEQYF
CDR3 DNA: TGTGCCAGCAGCTTCTGGGGGGAGCTTGAGCAGTACTTC

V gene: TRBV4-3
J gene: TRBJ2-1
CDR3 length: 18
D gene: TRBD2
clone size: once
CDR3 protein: CASSQDKGLAEVDNEQFF
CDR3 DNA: TGCGCCAGCAGCCAAGATAAAGGACTAGCGGAAGTTGACAATGAGCAGTTCTTC

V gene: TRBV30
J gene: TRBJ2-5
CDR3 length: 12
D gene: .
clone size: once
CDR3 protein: CAWSRAMETQYF
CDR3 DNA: TGTGCCTGGAGTAGGGCAATGGAGACCCAGTACTTC

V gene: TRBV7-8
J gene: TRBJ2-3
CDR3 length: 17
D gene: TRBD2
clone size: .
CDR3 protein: CASSLEGLAGVTDTQYF
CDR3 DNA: TGTGCCAGCAGCTTAGAGGGACTAGCGGGAGTAACAGATACGCAGTATTTT

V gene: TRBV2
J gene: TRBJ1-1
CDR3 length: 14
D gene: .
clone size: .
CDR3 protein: CASSEASLATGAFF
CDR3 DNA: TGTGCCAGCAGTGAAGCGTCTCTGGCCACTGGGGCTTTCTTT

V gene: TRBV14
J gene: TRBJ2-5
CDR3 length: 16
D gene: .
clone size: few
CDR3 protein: CASSQIPGLDLETQYF
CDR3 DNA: TGTGCCAGCAGCCAAATACCTGGGTTGGACTTAGAGACCCAGTACTTC

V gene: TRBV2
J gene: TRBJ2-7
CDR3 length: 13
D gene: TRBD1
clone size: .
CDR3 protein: CASSKAGGYEQYF
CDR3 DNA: TGTGCCAGCAGTAAAGCAGGGGGCTACGAGCAGTACTTC

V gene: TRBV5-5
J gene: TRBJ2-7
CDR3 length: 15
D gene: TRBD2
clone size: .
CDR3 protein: CASSGSGSPTYEQYF
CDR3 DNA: TGTGCCAGCAGCGGTAGCGGGAGCCCCACCTACGAGCAGTACTTC

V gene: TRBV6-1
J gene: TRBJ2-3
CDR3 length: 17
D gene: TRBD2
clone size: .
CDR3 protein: CASSEFGGGPATDTQYF
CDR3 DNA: TGTGCCAGCAGTGAATTCGGGGGAGGGCCGGCGACAGATACGCAGTATTTT

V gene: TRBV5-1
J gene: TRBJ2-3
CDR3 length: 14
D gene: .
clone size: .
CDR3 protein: CASESGYSTDTQYF
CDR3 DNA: TGCGCCAGCGAGAGCGGTTATAGCACAGATACGCAGTATTTT

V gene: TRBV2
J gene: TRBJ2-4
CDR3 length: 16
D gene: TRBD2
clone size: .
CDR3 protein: CASSGRTSLGLNIQYF
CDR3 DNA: TGTGCCAGCAGTGGCCGGACTAGCCTCGGTCTGAACATTCAGTACTTC

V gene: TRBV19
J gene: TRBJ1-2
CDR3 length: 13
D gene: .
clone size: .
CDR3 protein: CASSIGGREVYTF
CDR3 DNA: TGTGCCAGTAGTATAGGAGGAAGGGAGGTCTACACCTTC

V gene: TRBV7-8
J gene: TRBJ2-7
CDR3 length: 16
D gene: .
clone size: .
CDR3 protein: CASSSEGNAETYEQYF
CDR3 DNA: TGTGCCAGCAGCTCGGAGGGGAATGCCGAAACTTACGAGCAGTACTTC

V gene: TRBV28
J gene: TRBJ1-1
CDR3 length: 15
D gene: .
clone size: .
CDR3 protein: CASSLETLGFSEAFF
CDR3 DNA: TGTGCCAGCAGTCTCGAGACATTGGGGTTTAGTGAAGCTTTCTTT

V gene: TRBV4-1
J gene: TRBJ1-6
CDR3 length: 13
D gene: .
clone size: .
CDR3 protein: CASSQARRSPLHF
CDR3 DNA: TGCGCCAGCAGCCAGGCCAGGAGATCACCCCTCCACTTT

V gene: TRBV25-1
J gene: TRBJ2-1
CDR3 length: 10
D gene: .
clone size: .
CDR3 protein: CASSNRAKFF
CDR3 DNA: TGTGCCAGTTCGAATAGGGCTAAGTTCTTC

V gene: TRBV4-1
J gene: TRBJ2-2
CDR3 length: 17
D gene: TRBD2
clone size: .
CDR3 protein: CASSQPGLAGGAGELFF
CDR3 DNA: TGCGCCAGCAGCCAGCCAGGACTAGCGGGAGGAGCCGGGGAGCTGTTTTTT

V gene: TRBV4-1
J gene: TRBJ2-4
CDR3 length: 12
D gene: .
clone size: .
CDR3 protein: CASSRIGDIQYF
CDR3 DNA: TGCGCCAGCAGTCGGATCGGGGACATTCAGTACTTC

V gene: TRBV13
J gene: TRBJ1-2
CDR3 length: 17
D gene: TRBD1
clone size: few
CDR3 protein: CASSQGQGIWVEYGYTF
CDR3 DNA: TGTGCCAGCAGCCAGGGACAGGGGATTTGGGTCGAGTATGGCTACACCTTC

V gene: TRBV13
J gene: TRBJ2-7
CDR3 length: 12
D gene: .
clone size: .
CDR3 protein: CASSTRSYEQYF
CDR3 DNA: TGTGCCAGCAGCACCCGGTCCTACGAGCAGTACTTC

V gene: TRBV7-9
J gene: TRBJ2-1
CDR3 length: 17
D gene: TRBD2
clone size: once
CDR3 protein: CASSLGTSGRKSNEQFF
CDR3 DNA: TGTGCCAGCAGCTTAGGGACTAGCGGGAGGAAAAGTAATGAGCAGTTCTTC

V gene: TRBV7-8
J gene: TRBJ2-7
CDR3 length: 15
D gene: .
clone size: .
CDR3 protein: CASSLAPTTDYEQYF
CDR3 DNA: TGTGCCAGCAGCTTAGCTCCGACTACGGATTACGAGCAGTACTTC

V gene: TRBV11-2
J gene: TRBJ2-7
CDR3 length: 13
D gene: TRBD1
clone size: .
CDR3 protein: CASSPGTGVEQYF
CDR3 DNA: TGTGCCAGCAGCCCCGGGACAGGGGTCGAGCAGTACTTC

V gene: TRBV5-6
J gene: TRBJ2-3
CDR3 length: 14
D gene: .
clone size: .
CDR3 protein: CASSLSRLQDTQYF
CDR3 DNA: TGTGCCAGCAGCTTATCTAGGTTGCAAGATACGCAGTATTTT

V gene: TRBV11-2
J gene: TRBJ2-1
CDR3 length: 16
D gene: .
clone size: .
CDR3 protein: CASSLAETRPNNEQFF
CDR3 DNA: TGTGCCAGCAGCTTAGCCGAGACTAGGCCGAACAATGAGCAGTTCTTC

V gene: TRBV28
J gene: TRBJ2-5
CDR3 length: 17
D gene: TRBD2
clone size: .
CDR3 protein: CASSLFRLAGDQETQYF
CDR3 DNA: TGTGCCAGCAGTTTATTTCGGCTAGCGGGGGATCAAGAGACCCAGTACTTC

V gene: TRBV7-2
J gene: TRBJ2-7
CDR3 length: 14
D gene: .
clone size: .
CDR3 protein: CASSFRDGSYEQYF
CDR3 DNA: TGTGCCAGCAGCTTCCGGGACGGATCCTACGAGCAGTACTTC

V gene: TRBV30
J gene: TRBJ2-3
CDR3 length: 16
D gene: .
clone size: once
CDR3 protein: CAWPGVFETYTDTQYF
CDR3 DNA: TGTGCCTGGCCTGGGGTGTTTGAGACCTACACAGATACGCAGTATTTT

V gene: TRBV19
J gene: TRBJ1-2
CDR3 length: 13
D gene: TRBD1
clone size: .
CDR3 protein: CASRGQGKGGYTF
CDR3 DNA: TGTGCCAGCAGGGGACAGGGGAAAGGTGGCTACACCTTC

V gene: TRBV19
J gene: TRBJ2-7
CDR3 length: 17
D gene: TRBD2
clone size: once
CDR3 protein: CASSMRRLAGVSYEQYF
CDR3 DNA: TGTGCCAGTAGTATGCGCCGACTAGCGGGGGTATCCTACGAGCAGTACTTC